A selection of T cell receptor beta chains follows, all from one sample in a study of blood T cell repertoires in COVID-19. The table came from immunoSEQ multiplex PCR; TCRdb's copy has only in-frame clones and leaves some out. The sample has roughly 85,000 clones; under 80% are singletons. The sample was peripheral blood. These TCRs come from a human donor in a cohort sampled during active COVID-19. Both conserved end residues are part of each CDR3. Each record gives: D gene, V gene, clone size, J gene, CDR3 DNA, CDR3 protein. A D gene is named only where the DNA matches it firmly. Not every row has a clone size; where given, it reads once, few, many or a size class.

>.|TRBV9|once|TRBJ1-3
TGTGCCAGCAGCGTAGTTGCCAGGGTTTCCTCTGGAAACACCATATATTTT
CASSVVARVSSGNTIYF
>TRBD2|TRBV7-2|.|TRBJ2-7
TGTGCCAGCAGCTTCCGGACTAGCGGGGGGCCAAACCCCTACGAGCAGTACTTC
CASSFRTSGGPNPYEQYF
>.|TRBV5-1|.|TRBJ2-5
TGCGCCAGCAGCACCGACTCGAAGAGGGCGGGGACCCAGTACTTC
CASSTDSKRAGTQYF
>.|TRBV11-3|few|TRBJ2-5
TGTGCCAGCAGCCCTACGGGTCTTCGGCGGGAGACCCAGTACTTC
CASSPTGLRRETQYF
>.|TRBV7-2|.|TRBJ1-2
TGTGCCAGCAGCAGTGACAGTTTACTTCGCTATGGCTACACCTTC
CASSSDSLLRYGYTF
>TRBD1|TRBV3-1/TRBV3-2|.|TRBJ1-3
TGTGCCAGCAGCCAAGATCAGGACAGGGCTGGAAACACCATATATTTT
CASSQDQDRAGNTIYF
>.|TRBV18|.|TRBJ2-3
TGTGCCAGCTCACCTGGGGGGACAGATACGCAGTATTTT
CASSPGGTDTQYF
>TRBD1|TRBV11-2|.|TRBJ1-5
TGTGCCAGCAGCATAGACAGGGGTCAGCCCCAGCATTTT
CASSIDRGQPQHF
>TRBD1|TRBV9|.|TRBJ2-6
TGTGCCAGCAGCGCCGGACAGGGTTCTTCTGGGGCCAACGTCCTGACTTTC
CASSAGQGSSGANVLTF
>TRBD1|TRBV19|.|TRBJ2-1
TGTGCCAGTAGGGTCCGGGACAGGTCTTACAATGAGCAGTTCTTC
CASRVRDRSYNEQFF
>.|TRBV6-5|.|TRBJ1-1
TGTGCCAGCAGTTTGACGCAGACATACACTGAAGCTTTCTTT
CASSLTQTYTEAFF
>.|TRBV2|.|TRBJ2-3
TGTGCCAGCAGTCTTAACGGGTTCACAGATACGCAGTATTTT
CASSLNGFTDTQYF
>TRBD2|TRBV4-2|.|TRBJ2-7
TGTGCCAGCAGCAAGTCTAGCGGGGCAACCTACGAGCAGTACTTC
CASSKSSGATYEQYF
>.|TRBV6-5|.|TRBJ1-3
TGTGCCAGCAGTTATGGGGGCCACTCTGGAAACACCATATATTTT
CASSYGGHSGNTIYF
>.|TRBV28|.|TRBJ1-5
TGTGCCAGCAGTTTACCGGTGGGCAGGGCCCAGCCCCAGCATTTT
CASSLPVGRAQPQHF
>TRBD1|TRBV11-2|.|TRBJ1-2
TGTGCCAGCAGCTTAGAACCCGGGACAGGGCGGCAGGGAATCTATGGCTACACCTTC
CASSLEPGTGRQGIYGYTF
>TRBD2|TRBV2|.|TRBJ2-6
TGTGCCAGCCACCTAGCGGTCTCTGGGGCCAACGTCCTGACTTTC
CASHLAVSGANVLTF
>TRBD1|TRBV3-1/TRBV3-2|.|TRBJ1-4
TGTGCCAGCAGCCAATCCGGGACAGGGGGTGAAAAACTGTTTTTT
CASSQSGTGGEKLFF
>.|TRBV19|.|TRBJ1-6
TGTGCCAGTAGTATATCGGGGATATCCTCCTATAATTCACCCCTCCACTTT
CASSISGISSYNSPLHF
>.|TRBV6-2/TRBV6-3|.|TRBJ2-2
TGTGCCAGCAGTTACGGCAGAAACACCGGGGAGCTGTTTTTT
CASSYGRNTGELFF
>TRBD1|TRBV2|.|TRBJ1-1
TGTGCCAGCAGCCAGGACAGGGGGGGCACTGAAGCTTTCTTT
CASSQDRGGTEAFF
>TRBD2|TRBV6-5|.|TRBJ2-1
TGTGCCAGCAGTTACTCCTGGACTAGCGGTTACAATGAGCAGTTCTTC
CASSYSWTSGYNEQFF
>.|TRBV19|.|TRBJ1-2
TGTGCCAGTAGTTTCGACAGGAACTATGGCTACACCTTC
CASSFDRNYGYTF
>TRBD1|TRBV9|.|TRBJ1-2
TGTGCCAGCAGCGTAGGAGGGGGCTGGTATGGCTACACCTTC
CASSVGGGWYGYTF
>TRBD1|TRBV2|.|TRBJ2-7
TGTGCCAGCAGGCAAACAGGGGGCTCCTACGAGCAGTACTTC
CASRQTGGSYEQYF
>.|TRBV5-3|.|TRBJ1-2
TGTGCCAGCACAGCAAGTAGTGGCTACACCTTC
CASTASSGYTF
>.|TRBV2|.|TRBJ2-1
TGTGCCAGCAGTGTCGATAGCGTATCCTACAATGAGCAGTTCTTC
CASSVDSVSYNEQFF
>TRBD1|TRBV18|.|TRBJ2-7
TGTGCCAGCTCACCGAATACAGGGGTGGTTTCCTACGAGCAGTACTTC
CASSPNTGVVSYEQYF
>.|TRBV30|.|TRBJ1-1
TGTGCCTGGTCCCCGAGCCTCGAAGAGGCTTTCTTT
CAWSPSLEEAFF